This T cell receptor beta chain was recovered during a study of a mutant IDH1 vaccine in newly diagnosed glioma. Trimming stripped 7 bases from V and 2 bases from J, with 10 bases between. The CDR3 runs to 13 residues. Germline CDR1 is SGHNT and CDR2 is YYREEE (reference sequence). With respect to this clone: The antigen is not known.

Time point indicated: week 5, during vaccination. A 20-mer mutant IDH1 peptide at 300 ug was injected subcutaneously with topical imiquimod. The data were produced by immunoSEQ multiplex PCR, yet TCRdb's version contains in-frame clones alone and is incomplete. The table lists about 58,000 clones, around four fifths of them singletons. The rearrangement links TRBV5-4 to TRBJ2-1; D ambiguous. Sequencing was performed on PBMCs, taken from a glioma patient whose treatment included an IDH1 peptide vaccine. The sequence came from a woman in her forties or fifties with glioma. The CDR3 bases are TGTGCCAGCGGTAAAGGCGCCTACAATGAGCAGTTCTTC. Protein: CASGKGAYNEQFF.